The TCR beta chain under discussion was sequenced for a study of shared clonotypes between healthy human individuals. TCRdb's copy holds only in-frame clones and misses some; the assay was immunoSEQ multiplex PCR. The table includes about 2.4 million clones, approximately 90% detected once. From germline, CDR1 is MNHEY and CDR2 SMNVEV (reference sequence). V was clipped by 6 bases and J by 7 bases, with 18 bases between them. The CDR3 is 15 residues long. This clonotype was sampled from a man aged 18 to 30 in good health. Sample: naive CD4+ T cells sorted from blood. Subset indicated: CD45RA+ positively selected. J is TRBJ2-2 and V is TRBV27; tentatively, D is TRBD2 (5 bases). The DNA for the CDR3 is TGTGCCAGCAGCACACCTGCTGAGGGTTACGGGGAGCTGTTTTTT. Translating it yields CASSTPAEGYGELFF.